These 23 T cell receptor beta chains share one sample of origin, sequenced in a study of cytomegalovirus exposure and HLA in healthy donors. The PCR made use of 60 Vbeta and 13 Jbeta primers. The repertoire was sequenced with immunoSEQ multiplex PCR; TCRdb's copy has only in-frame clones and lacks some. The profile shows over 130,000 clones, approximately 88% of them singletons. Sequencing used PBMCs. The receptor source for this set is a woman aged 35 to 49 in good health and CMV-seronegative.

The chain employs TRBV5-4 and TRBJ2-7; D possibly corresponds to TRBD2 (5 bases). The CDR3 runs to 14 residues. CDR1 and CDR2 (germline): SGHNT, YYREEE (reference sequence). V was pared by 2 bases and J by 2 bases, with 11 bases between. The CDR3 DNA follows: TGTGCCAGCAGCTTTAAGGACTCTACCTACGAGCAGTACTTC. Translating it yields CASSFKDSTYEQYF. Looking up the rest from reference TRBV5-4 and TRBJ2-7 gives the full variable domain: ETGVTQSPTHLIKTRGQQVTLRCSSQSGHNTVSWYQQALGQGPQFIFQYYREEENGRGNFPPRFSGLQFPNYSSELNVNALELDDSALYLCASSFKDSTYEQYFGPGTRLTVT.

The chain is built from TRBV6-1 and TRBJ2-1, with 9 bases that match TRBD2. The CDR3 is 13 residues long. Per the germline V gene, CDR1 is MNHNS and CDR2 is SASEGT. V dropped 2 bases and J dropped 8; count of bases not matched to a gene: 1. The CDR3 sequence: CASSELAGYEQFF. CDR3 DNA sequence: TGTGCCAGCAGTGAACTAGCGGGGTATGAGCAGTTCTTC.

Notes on this clone: At one end the junction does not follow the germline gene, possibly because of a read error. The V call is TRBV7-9, the J call TRBJ2-1; no definite D call. The length of the CDR3 is 11 residues. Per the germline V gene, CDR1 is SEHNR and CDR2 is FQNEAQ (reference sequence). In DNA, the CDR3 is TGTTCCAGCAGCTTAGGCAGTGAGCAGTTCTTC. Its protein is CSSSLGSEQFF. The full variable domain, completed using reference TRBV7-9 and TRBJ2-1, is DTGVSQNPRHKITKRGQNVTFRCDPISEHNRLYWYRQTLGQGPEFLTYFQNEAQLEKSRLLSDRFSAERPKGSFSTLEIQRTEQGDSAMYLCSSSLGSEQFFGPGTRLTVL.

The gene calls are TRBV5-5 and TRBJ1-2, with TRBD1 identical over 12 bases. The CDR3 sequence is 16 residues long. V trimming: 2 bases; J trimming: 7 bases; junction bases outside the gene matches: 9. Germline V lookup: CDR1 SGHKS, CDR2 YYEKEE (reference sequence). CDR3 sequence reads: CASSFSSGTGGGGYTF. CDR3 nucleotides: TGTGCCAGCAGCTTTTCGTCCGGGACAGGGGGCGGTGGCTACACCTTC.

This clone was recorded only once. This chain links TRBV28 with TRBJ2-3; TRBD2 aligns across 7 bases. The germline gives CDR1 MDHEN, CDR2 SYDVKM. This CDR3 is built from 17 residues. V shed 4 bases and J 6 bases; nucleotides not matched to a gene: 16. CDR3 loop: CASSSGLAGIHGDTQYF. The CDR3 DNA sequence: TGTGCCAGCAGTTCCGGCTTAGCGGGTATCCACGGGGATACGCAGTATTTT. Complete variable domain (other parts from reference TRBV28 and TRBJ2-3): DVKVTQSSRYLVKRTGEKVFLECVQDMDHENMFWYRQDPGLGLRLIYFSYDVKMKEKGDIPEGYSVSREKKERFSLILESASTNQTSMYLCASSSGLAGIHGDTQYFGPGTRLTVL.

The V and J genes are TRBV5-1 and TRBJ2-7; D remains unclear. Germline lookup yields CDR1 SGHRS and CDR2 YFSETQ. The CDR3 loop spans 12 amino acids. V gave up 6 bases and J gave up 5 bases, with 12 bases separating them. The CDR3 here is CASNSPVHEQYF. Here the CDR3 DNA reads TGCGCCAGCAACAGCCCGGTCCACGAGCAGTACTTC.

This clone was seen once. This chain links TRBV2 with TRBJ2-5; TRBD1 aligns across 10 bases. Matching the DNA end better, TRBJ2-7 makes the J call doubtful. This CDR3 region has 14 residues. The germline CDR1 and CDR2 sequences are SNHLY and FYNNEI. CDR3 DNA sequence: TGTGCCAGCAAAGCCGGGACAGGGGTCCACGAGCAGTACTTC. Protein product: CASKAGTGVHEQYF.

This clone was detected once. The chain uses TRBV5-1 and TRBJ2-2; a weak D match, TRBD1 (5 bases). V lost 1 base to trimming and J lost 2 bases, with 15 bases between them. This CDR3 is 17 amino acids long. Germline V lookup: CDR1 SGHRS, CDR2 YFSETQ. The CDR3 DNA is TGCGCCAGCAGCTTGAGGAGTCCCCAGGGAAACACCGGGGAGCTGTTTTTT. Translated: CASSLRSPQGNTGELFF.

The chain links TRBV7-2 to TRBJ1-3, with 7 nucleotides matching TRBD1. Per the germline V gene, CDR1 is SGHTA and CDR2 is FQGNSA. V shed 5 bases and J 7 bases; nucleotides not matched to a gene: 14. The CDR3 length is 16 residues. The CDR3 spells CASSTTGKNPRNTIYF. Here the CDR3 DNA reads TGTGCCAGCAGCACGACAGGGAAGAATCCTCGGAACACCATATATTTT.

This CDR3 is CASSLVSGLAGVSEQYF. The CDR3, as DNA: TGTGCCAGCAGCTTAGTGTCCGGGCTAGCGGGGGTTAGCGAGCAGTACTTC. The chain couples TRBV7-8 to TRBJ2-7; 10 nucleotides line up with TRBD2. CDR3 size: 17 residues. The V segment lost 1 base and the J segment 6 bases; nucleotides outside the gene matches: 12. The germline V gene has CDR1 SGHVS and CDR2 FQNEAQ. Combining the CDR3 with reference TRBV7-8 and TRBJ2-7 gives the whole variable domain GAGVSQSPRYKVAKRGQDVALRCDPISGHVSLFWYQQALGQGPEFLTYFQNEAQLDKSGLPSDRFFAERPEGSVSTLKIQRTQQEDSAVYLCASSLVSGLAGVSEQYFGPGTRLTVT.

The rearrangement joins TRBV7-9 to TRBJ1-2; D is unresolved. Per the germline V gene, CDR1 is SEHNR and CDR2 is FQNEAQ (reference sequence). The V end was cut by 2 bases, the J end by 6 bases, with 7 bases between. CDR3 size: 12 residues. The CDR3 DNA reads as TGTGCCAGCAGCTTAACTGGAGATGGCTACACCTTC. This translates into CASSLTGDGYTF.

The chain combines TRBV29-1 with TRBJ1-2, with 7 bases matching TRBD1. The trim removed 5 bases at V and 5 bases at J, leaving 8 bases unmatched. The V gene's germline CDR1 is SQVTM and CDR2 ANQGSEA. The CDR3 consists of 13 residues. For the CDR3, the DNA is TGCAGCGTTAGCAGGGGGATGAATTATGGCTACACCTTC. Protein product: CSVSRGMNYGYTF.

The rearrangement joins TRBV2 to TRBJ2-1, with a possible D match to TRBD1 (6 bases). Germline lookup yields CDR1 SNHLY and CDR2 FYNNEI. V lost 2 bases and J 10 bases, leaving 9 bases between the germline ends. The CDR3 has 12 amino acids. The CDR3 is CASSEQGTEQFF. CDR3 in DNA: TGTGCCAGCAGTGAACAGGGGACAGAGCAGTTCTTC.

This clone was seen once. The chain employs TRBV28 and TRBJ1-2; 9 bases align to TRBD1. Germline-derived CDR1 and CDR2 are MDHEN and SYDVKM. Unmatched junction bases numbered 1, after V lost 3 bases and J lost 5 bases. This CDR3 comprises 13 residues. CDR3 protein: CASSLGTGYGYTF. CDR3 nucleotide sequence: TGTGCCAGCAGTTTGGGGACAGGGTATGGCTACACCTTC.

This clone was seen a handful of times. V and J are TRBV7-2 and TRBJ2-7; the D gene is possibly TRBD1 (6 bases). Deletions cut 3 bases from V and 1 base from J, with 16 bases between. The CDR3 has 16 residues. Germline CDR1 SGHTA, CDR2 FQGNSA. DNA for the CDR3: TGTGCCAGCAGCTTTGGGTACGGCAGGGGATCCTACGAGCAGTACTTC. It yields the protein CASSFGYGRGSYEQYF.

This sequence joins TRBV20-1 and TRBJ1-4; 8 bases fit TRBD1. The CDR3 extends over 11 amino acids. Germline CDR1 is DFQATT and CDR2 is SNEGSKA (reference sequence). The ends lost 5 bases at V and 8 bases at J; junction bases unmatched: 1. The CDR3 sequence is CSAWDREKLFF. CDR3 bases: TGCAGTGCTTGGGACAGGGAAAAACTGTTTTTT.

This chain connects TRBV29-1 to TRBJ2-1, with D unclear. This CDR3 is 11 amino acids long. V was clipped by 4 bases and J by 2 bases, with 3 bases between them. CDR1 is SQVTM, CDR2 ANQGSEA, per germline. Here the CDR3 reads CSVAAYNEQFF. The DNA of the CDR3 is TGCAGCGTTGCAGCCTACAATGAGCAGTTCTTC.

The chain carries TRBV7-9 and TRBJ1-4, with 9 nucleotides matching TRBD1. The CDR3 spans 14 residues. V gave up 4 bases and J gave up 5 bases; unmatched junction bases: 2. In germline, CDR1 is SEHNR, CDR2 FQNEAQ (reference sequence). This chain's CDR3 is CASSSGTGNEKLFF. The CDR3 DNA follows: TGTGCCAGCAGCTCCGGGACAGGGAATGAAAAACTGTTTTTT.

The chain uses TRBV27 and TRBJ1-2; TRBD1 is a possible D gene (5 bases). Trimming cost V 6 bases and J 4 bases, with 21 bases left between them. From germline, CDR1 is MNHEY and CDR2 SMNVEV (reference sequence). The CDR3 consists of 16 residues. This chain's CDR3 is CASSYSAGQMSYGYTF. The CDR3 DNA sequence: TGTGCCAGCAGCTATTCCGCGGGGCAAATGAGCTATGGCTACACCTTC.

V gene TRBV5-1 combines with J gene TRBJ2-3; possible D gene TRBD1, 6 bases. Per the germline V gene, CDR1 is SGHRS and CDR2 is YFSETQ. CDR3 size: 14 residues. Trimming pared 0 bases from V and 3 bases from J, leaving 8 bases between. Here the CDR3 DNA reads TGCGCCAGCAGCTTGGGGACAGAAACAGATACGCAGTATTTT. Amino acid sequence: CASSLGTETDTQYF.

The chain uses TRBV10-3 and TRBJ1-1; D remains ambiguous. CDR1 and CDR2 from the germline V gene are ENHRY and SYGVKD. The CDR3 consists of 16 residues. Trimming left V 3 bases short and J 1 base short, with 15 bases between. As DNA, the CDR3 is TGTGCCATCAGTGACTCCCGGCGGCAAGGGAACACTGAAGCTTTCTTT. Residues: CAISDSRRQGNTEAFF.

This clone was observed a single time. One junction end does not reproduce the germline sequence, and a read error may be involved. The chain's CDR3 is CSSSLREGTDTQYF. As DNA, the CDR3 is TGTTCCAGCAGCTTGCGGGAGGGGACAGATACGCAGTATTTT. The chain recombines TRBV7-9 with TRBJ2-3, with TRBD2 matching 9 bases. The CDR3 runs 14 residues. Germline V lookup: CDR1 SEHNR, CDR2 FQNEAQ (reference sequence).

The chain carries TRBV7-8 and TRBJ2-5; 15 bases agree with TRBD2. Trimming removed 5 bases from V and 2 bases from J; junction bases left unmatched: 12. The germline V gene encodes CDR1 SGHVS and CDR2 FQNEAQ. The CDR3 consists of 19 residues. The CDR3 region is CASSPGGLAGGGPQETQYF. The CDR3 DNA reads TGTGCCAGCAGCCCCGGGGGACTAGCGGGAGGAGGGCCTCAAGAGACCCAGTACTTC.